These 20 T cell receptor beta chains were all obtained from the same sample, sequenced in a study of regulatory T cells in long-lasting Graves disease. Time point defined: newly diagnosed GD, antithyroid drugs for less than 3 months. With RNA extracted from PBMCs as input, the TCR library was made. The authors built TCR beta libraries using iRepertoire HTBI primers and Arm-PCR of CDR3 regions. TCRdb used MiXCR to reprocess the multiplex PCR reads, holding one entry per CDR3 protein. Of approximately 350,000 distinct CDR3 sequences listed, 16% were seen once; the top ten hold 25% to 30%. These data are also associated with another study on T cells in Graves' hyperthyroidism and ophthalmopathy.

The sample was peripheral blood mononuclear cells (PBMCs), taken at new diagnosis, from a patient treated with antithyroid drugs. Receptors originate from a middle-aged man with Graves disease.

The table lists this clonotype with many counts. The V and J genes are TRBV6-2 or TRBV6-3 and TRBJ1-5; maybe TRBD1 (5 bases). Germline CDR1 and CDR2: MNHEY and SVGEGT. V lost 0 bases and J lost 1, with 22 bases in between. The CDR3 has 20 amino acids. The CDR3 DNA is TGTGCCAGCAGTTACTCGAGGGGAGGGGTTGGGGGATGGAGCAATCAGCCCCAGCATTTT. It codes for CASSYSRGGVGGWSNQPQHF.

This clonotype has ten or more counts. At one end the junction does not follow the germline gene, possibly because of a read error. V usage is TRBV5-1 and J usage is TRBJ1-3; D is perhaps TRBD1 (5 bases). This CDR3 has 15 amino acids. Germline V lookup: CDR1 SGHRS, CDR2 YFSETQ. The CDR3 coding sequence is TGTGCCAGCAGCTTGGCCGCCAGGGCTGGAAACACCATATATTTT. Its protein is CASSLAARAGNTIYF.

This chain connects TRBV5-6 to TRBJ1-4, with 7 nucleotides matching TRBD1. The CDR3 runs 13 residues. Germline trimming cut 5 bases from V and 5 bases from J; bases unmatched to any gene: 3. Germline-derived CDR1 and CDR2 are SGHDT and YYEEEE. In DNA form, the CDR3 reads TGTGCCAGCAGTCGGACAGGAAATGAAAAACTGTTTTTT. Translated, it gives CASSRTGNEKLFF.

This clonotype was observed many times. The CDR3 protein is CASSLEGDGNQPQHF. The DNA for the CDR3 is TGCGCCAGCAGCTTGGAGGGGGACGGCAATCAGCCCCAGCATTTT. J is TRBJ1-5 and V is TRBV5-1; D possibly corresponds to TRBD1 (6 bases). The CDR3 has 15 amino acids. The germline CDR1 and CDR2 sequences are SGHRS and YFSETQ. Trimming shortened V by 0 bases and J by 2 bases, and 9 bases separated the two germline ends.

The table lists this clonotype with a few counts. The CDR3 nucleotides read TGCAGCGTTGAAGTGGGAAGGGGGCGCTTTAATGATGATACAAGGTACAATGAGCAGTTCTTC. It encodes CSVEVGRGRFNDDTRYNEQFF. The chain carries TRBV29-1 and TRBJ2-1; 7 bases match TRBD1. The CDR3 contains 21 residues. The germline V gene has CDR1 SQVTM and CDR2 ANQGSEA. The V gene end was trimmed by 1 base and the J gene end by 4 bases; junction bases not matched to a gene: 25.

This clonotype was seen many times. The chain recombines TRBV28 with TRBJ2-7; 8 bases match TRBD1. Per germline, CDR1 MDHEN and CDR2 SYDVKM. The CDR3 has 13 amino acids. Trimming cost V 3 bases and J 7 bases; bases outside gene matches: 5. The CDR3, as DNA: TGTGCCAGCAGTTTGTTCCGGGACAGGGAGCAGTACTTC. This codes for CASSLFRDREQYF.

This clonotype showed up many times. This rearrangement joins TRBV7-2 to TRBJ2-2; the D is unclear. The germline V gene encodes CDR1 SGHTA and CDR2 FQGNSA. This CDR3 spans 13 amino acids. V was cut by 5 bases and J by 8 bases, with 12 bases left in between. The CDR3 DNA reads TGTGCCAGCAGCCCCGCAAGCGTGGGGGAGCTGTTTTTT. It translates to CASSPASVGELFF.

The gene calls are TRBV30 and TRBJ2-2; D not certain. Germline-derived CDR1 and CDR2 are GTSNPN and SVGIG (reference sequence). The CDR3 contains 15 residues. Trimming pared 5 bases from V and 0 bases from J, leaving 13 bases between. CDR3 bases: TGTGCCTGGGGTGAACCGGATACGAACACCGGGGAGCTGTTTTTT. Residues: CAWGEPDTNTGELFF.

The chain couples TRBV28 to TRBJ2-2; 7 bases are shared with TRBD2. This CDR3 has 13 residues. CDR1 and CDR2 (germline): MDHEN, SYDVKM. The ends lost 11 bases at V and 4 bases at J; junction bases unmatched: 7. The CDR3 sequence is CAASGQITGELFF. The CDR3 bases are TGTGCCGCTAGCGGACAAATCACCGGGGAGCTGTTTTTT.

The gene calls are TRBV6-5 and TRBJ1-6; D may be TRBD1 (6 bases). V shed 2 bases and J shed 0 bases, with 11 bases lying between them. The CDR3 is 17 amino acids. Germline loops: CDR1 MNHEY, CDR2 SVGAGI. The CDR3 spells CASSYVGGGSYNSPLHF. The CDR3 nucleotides are TGTGCCAGCAGTTACGTAGGGGGGGGCTCCTATAATTCACCCCTCCACTTT.

V gene TRBV28 combines with J gene TRBJ1-6, with TRBD1 matching over 11 bases. The CDR3 totals 16 residues. J lost 7 bases, V lost 6 bases, and 8 bases had no gene match. From germline, CDR1 is MDHEN and CDR2 SYDVKM. CDR3 region: CASSPGQGAWNSPLHF. The CDR3 DNA follows: TGTGCCAGCAGCCCCGGACAGGGGGCGTGGAATTCACCCCTCCACTTT.

This clonotype showed up many times. The rearrangement links TRBV4-1 to TRBJ2-7; D may correspond to TRBD1 or TRBD2 (6 bases each). The germline V and J ends were trimmed by 1 base and 3 bases, with 19 bases remaining between them. The CDR3 is 17 residues long. The germline gives CDR1 MGHRA, CDR2 YSYEKL. CDR3 in amino acids: CASSQALLGGDDYEQYF. The CDR3 DNA reads as TGCGCCAGCAGCCAAGCCCTCTTGGGGGGCGATGACTACGAGCAGTACTTC.

The genes are TRBV13 and TRBJ2-7, with 12 bases aligning to TRBD1. V shed 4 bases and J 1 base; nucleotides not matched to a gene: 5. Per germline, CDR1 PRHDT and CDR2 FYEKMQ (reference sequence). CDR3 length equals 16 residues. CDR3 residues: CASSSRDRGLSYEQYF. CDR3 DNA sequence: TGTGCCAGCAGCTCCCGGGACAGGGGGCTTTCCTACGAGCAGTACTTC.

This clonotype showed up many times. This chain uses TRBV6-2 or TRBV6-3 with TRBJ1-1; the D gene is possibly TRBD1 (6 bases). CDR1 is MNHEY, CDR2 SVGEGT, per germline. Trimming removed 5 bases at V and 3 bases at J, with 10 bases between. The CDR3 spans 13 residues. The CDR3, as DNA: TGTGCCAGCAGTGAAGGGGGGGACACTGAAGCTTTCTTT. This codes for CASSEGGDTEAFF.

In this sample, this clonotype turned up many times. V is TRBV11-1 and J is TRBJ2-3; 8 bases fit TRBD2. The germline V gene encodes CDR1 SGHAT and CDR2 FQDESV (reference sequence). The trim removed 3 bases at V and 3 bases at J, leaving 5 bases unmatched. The CDR3 length is 15 residues. The CDR3 region has the DNA TGTGCCAGCAGCTTCTCGCGGGGGGTAACAGATACGCAGTATTTT. Translating gives CASSFSRGVTDTQYF.

The chain carries TRBV11-2 and TRBJ2-7; 8 nucleotides line up with TRBD1. CDR3 size: 15 residues. Trimming took 6 bases from V and 5 from J; bases not matched to a gene: 12. Germline V gives CDR1 SGHAT, CDR2 FQNNGV. DNA of the CDR3: TGTGCCAGCAGTTTGTTAGGACAGGGTTCCCACGAGCAGTACTTC. Translated, it gives CASSLLGQGSHEQYF.

To note about this clonotype: A much larger clone lies one base from this, so it may be a read error. The rearrangement joins TRBV7-3 to TRBJ2-4, with unresolved D. Germline CDR1 is SGHTA and CDR2 is FQGTGA. Trimming removed 5 bases from V and 13 bases from J, with 21 bases in between. The CDR3 runs 14 residues. The CDR3 DNA reads TGTGCCAGCAGCCGAGGTTGGGGTTCTGATGAGCAGTACTTC. The encoded protein is CASSRGWGSDEQYF.

V and J are TRBV18 and TRBJ2-6, with D hard to call. CDR1 is KGHSH and CDR2 is LQKENI in the germline V gene. This CDR3 has 15 residues. V gave up 1 base and J gave up 7 bases, with 11 bases separating them. CDR3 coding DNA: TGTGCCAGCTCACCACGAACCGGCAACGCCAACGTCCTGACTTTC. Translation: CASSPRTGNANVLTF.

There are a few counts of this clonotype. This chain joins TRBV6-1 and TRBJ2-2; possible D gene TRBD2, 6 bases. V lost 10 bases and J 7 bases, leaving 16 bases between the germline ends. Germline-derived CDR1 and CDR2 are MNHNS and SASEGT. The CDR3 spans 13 residues. The DNA of the CDR3 is TGTGCCACCAACGGGGACTTTGACGGGGAGCTGTTTTTT. It encodes CATNGDFDGELFF.

Here the CDR3 reads CAISPGTRLDTQYF. CDR3 sequence (DNA): TGTGCCATCAGTCCCGGGACTAGGCTAGATACGCAGTATTTT. This chain connects TRBV10-3 to TRBJ2-3; 8 bases are a match to TRBD2. In germline, CDR1 is ENHRY, CDR2 SYGVKD. J lost 5 bases, V lost 5 bases, and 6 bases had no gene match. The CDR3 consists of 14 residues.